This passage covers 22 T cell receptor beta chains from one sample sequenced in a study of T cells after yellow fever vaccination. MiXCR was run by TCRdb on the 5' RACE reads, yielding one entry per CDR3 protein. The sample lists around 610,000 distinct CDR3 sequences, approximately 12% seen once, with over 12% in the top ten. The specimen was PBMCs, collected on the day of the yellow fever booster vaccination. The receptors stem from a man in his thirties or forties who received the YFV17D yellow fever vaccine.

This clonotype has more than one count but fewer than ten. The chain employs TRBV6-1 and TRBJ2-2; maybe TRBD1 (6 bases). Trimming took off 6 bases at V and 1 base at J, with 12 bases between the two ends. Per the germline V gene, CDR1 is MNHNS and CDR2 is SASEGT. CDR3 length: 15 residues. Here the CDR3 reads CASRKKQGNTGELFF. The CDR3 DNA is TGTGCCAGCAGGAAGAAACAGGGGAACACCGGGGAGCTGTTTTTT.

Many counts were recorded for this clonotype. The chain's CDR3 is CASSLPLTSYNEQFF. The CDR3 coding sequence is TGTGCCAGCAGCTTACCACTAACTTCCTACAATGAGCAGTTCTTC. The chain links TRBV11-2 to TRBJ2-1; D is uncertain. CDR1 is SGHAT, CDR2 FQNNGV, per germline. Trimming stripped 2 bases from V and 1 base from J, with 9 bases between. CDR3 size: 15 residues.

This clonotype was picked up many times. The chain is built from TRBV5-1 and TRBJ2-7; the match to TRBD1 covers 7 bases. Germline trimming cut 0 bases from V and 6 bases from J; bases unmatched to any gene: 6. This CDR3 contains 14 residues. In germline, CDR1 is SGHRS, CDR2 YFSETQ. The CDR3 reads CASSLVVAGGEQYF. Written as DNA, the CDR3 is TGCGCCAGCAGCTTGGTGGTGGCAGGGGGCGAGCAGTACTTC.

This clonotype was seen more than once but under ten times. The chain employs TRBV7-6 and TRBJ2-1; no clear D. The V gene's germline CDR1 is SGHVS and CDR2 FNYEAQ. Trimming removed 2 bases at V and 3 bases at J, with 11 bases between. This CDR3 spans 15 amino acids. In DNA, the CDR3 is TGTGCCAGCAGCTTAACACGGACCGTCTACAATGAGCAGTTCTTC. Translated: CASSLTRTVYNEQFF.

This clonotype has only a few counts. The chain links TRBV5-1 to TRBJ2-5; 7 bases agree with TRBD1. Germline V gene sequence: CDR1 SGHRS, CDR2 YFSETQ. V trimming: 0 bases; J trimming: 4 bases; junction bases outside the gene matches: 6. The CDR3 loop spans 15 amino acids. Written as DNA, the CDR3 is TGCGCCAGCAGCTTGGTGGCAGGGGGAGCAGAGACCCAGTACTTC. Amino acid sequence: CASSLVAGGAETQYF.

A few counts support this clonotype. This chain joins TRBV20-1 and TRBJ1-1, with D uncertain. Germline assignment: CDR1 DFQATT and CDR2 SNEGSKA (reference sequence). The CDR3 is made up of 11 amino acids. The CDR3 DNA reads TGCACCCGGACTGCGAACACTGAAGCTTTCTTT. Protein: CTRTANTEAFF.

The chain employs TRBV29-1 and TRBJ2-4; 11 positions agree with TRBD1. Unmatched junction bases numbered 7, after V lost 7 bases and J lost 8 bases. CDR3 length equals 13 residues. Germline V CDR1 and CDR2: SQVTM, ANQGSEA. This CDR3 is CSAGGQGVDIQYF. CDR3 bases: TGCAGCGCTGGGGGACAGGGGGTCGACATTCAGTACTTC.

This clonotype was detected many times. This chain uses TRBV6-5 with TRBJ2-7; D gene unclear. CDR3 length: 12 residues. Looked up from germline, CDR1 is MNHEY and CDR2 is SVGAGI. The ends were cut back, 6 bases at V and 2 bases at J, with 8 bases in the middle. The CDR3 nucleotides read TGTGCCAGCAGGGACCTTACCTACGAGCAGTACTTC. Protein sequence: CASRDLTYEQYF.

The chain couples TRBV7-9 to TRBJ2-1, with TRBD2 identical over 11 bases. The CDR3 has 14 residues. Germline trimming cut 7 bases from V and 8 bases from J; bases unmatched to any gene: 7. Germline CDR1 is SEHNR and CDR2 is FQNEAQ (reference sequence). The CDR3 region is CASNVAGGGDEQFF. In DNA form, the CDR3 reads TGTGCCAGCAACGTAGCGGGAGGGGGGGATGAGCAGTTCTTC.

The chain joins TRBV7-9 to TRBJ2-1; possible D gene TRBD2, 6 bases. This CDR3 comprises 13 residues. CDR1 is SEHNR and CDR2 is FQNEAQ in the germline V gene (reference sequence). CDR3 protein: CVREASSYNEQFF. The CDR3, as DNA: TGTGTGCGGGAAGCCAGCTCCTACAATGAGCAGTTCTTC.

This clonotype was counted a few times. CDR3 sequence reads: CASSLESGANVLTF. The CDR3 DNA follows: TGTGCCAGCAGTTTAGAGTCTGGGGCCAACGTCCTGACTTTC. The chain couples TRBV28 to TRBJ2-6, with D unclear. There are 14 residues in the CDR3. The V end lost 2 bases, the J end lost 1 base, and 3 bases lay between the germline ends. In germline, CDR1 is MDHEN, CDR2 SYDVKM.

This clonotype was counted between two and nine times. This sequence joins TRBV29-1 and TRBJ2-1; no definite D call. CDR1 and CDR2 (germline): SQVTM, ANQGSEA. This CDR3 is built from 14 residues. V was shortened by 1 base and J by 0 bases, with 7 bases between the two germline ends. The CDR3 protein is CSVEGASSYNEQFF. CDR3 sequence (DNA): TGCAGCGTTGAAGGGGCCAGCTCCTACAATGAGCAGTTCTTC.

The chain employs TRBV4-3 and TRBJ2-3; D ambiguous. The CDR3 is 17 amino acids. The ends were cut back, 2 bases at V and 2 bases at J, with 17 bases in the middle. Germline V gives CDR1 LGHNA, CDR2 YSLEER. For the CDR3, the DNA is TGCGCCAGCAGCCAAAGAGCCCGGCGGCAGCCCACAGATACGCAGTATTTT. Protein: CASSQRARRQPTDTQYF.

The chain uses TRBV12-5 and TRBJ2-5, with 10 bases that match TRBD1. CDR1 is LGHNT and CDR2 is FRNRAP in the germline V gene. The CDR3 totals 18 residues. V dropped 1 base and J dropped 4; count of bases not matched to a gene: 12. CDR3: CASGLGTWDRGSGETQYF. For the CDR3, the DNA is TGTGCTAGTGGTTTGGGGACGTGGGACAGGGGATCGGGAGAGACCCAGTACTTC.

This clonotype was found a few times. This chain connects TRBV18 to TRBJ1-1, with D hard to call. Trimming stripped 0 bases from V and 4 bases from J, with 12 bases between. Germline assignment: CDR1 KGHSH and CDR2 LQKENI. This CDR3 has 15 residues. The CDR3 sequence is CASSPPSTGSTEAFF. CDR3 nucleotides: TGTGCCAGCTCACCACCGTCGACGGGCAGCACTGAAGCTTTCTTT.

There are many counts of this clonotype. This chain joins TRBV4-3 and TRBJ2-1; D is undetermined. The CDR3 is 15 residues long. V was pared by 1 base and J by 5 bases, with 12 bases between. Germline CDR1 and CDR2: LGHNA and YSLEER. The CDR3 sequence: CASSQALPSDNEQFF. CDR3 coding DNA: TGCGCCAGCAGCCAAGCGTTACCTTCAGACAATGAGCAGTTCTTC.

The chain employs TRBV27 and TRBJ2-4; 7 nucleotides match TRBD1. Trimming removed 5 bases from V and 1 base from J; junction bases left unmatched: 5. The CDR3 consists of 15 residues. In germline, CDR1 is MNHEY, CDR2 SMNVEV (reference sequence). CDR3 in amino acids: CASSKGAIAKNIQYF. For the CDR3, the DNA is TGTGCCAGCAGTAAGGGGGCGATCGCCAAAAACATTCAGTACTTC.

This clonotype occurred many times. The chain employs TRBV24-1 and TRBJ2-2; D remains unclear. This CDR3 contains 13 residues. The germline V and J ends were trimmed by 0 bases and 7 bases, with 5 bases remaining between them. Germline lookup yields CDR1 KGHDR and CDR2 SFDVKD. CDR3 in amino acids: CATSDLGNGELFF. CDR3 DNA sequence: TGTGCCACCAGTGATTTGGGGAACGGGGAGCTGTTTTTT.

J is TRBJ2-5 and V is TRBV5-4; D gene uncertain. The CDR3 length is 14 residues. Between the trimmed V and J ends, which lost 0 bases and 2 bases, there was a span of 8 bases. Per the germline V gene, CDR1 is SGHNT and CDR2 is YYREEE (reference sequence). As DNA, the CDR3 is TGTGCCAGCAGCTTGGGGCTAGATCAAGAGACCCAGTACTTC. Residues: CASSLGLDQETQYF.

The table lists this clonotype with a few counts. The gene calls are TRBV5-1 and TRBJ2-1, with TRBD2 matching over 9 bases. With 1 base clipped from V and 8 bases from J, the junction kept 10 bases outside the gene matches. Germline V gene data show CDR1 as SGHRS and CDR2 as YFSETQ. The CDR3 contains 16 residues. The CDR3 protein is CASSLSGSGRHHEQFF. The CDR3 DNA is TGCGCCAGCAGCTTGTCCGGTAGCGGGAGACATCATGAGCAGTTCTTC.

The J gene is TRBJ2-3, the V gene TRBV10-3, with 8 bases identical to TRBD1. Germline V lookup: CDR1 ENHRY, CDR2 SYGVKD. The CDR3 extends over 14 amino acids. J gave up 6 bases and V 4 bases, and 6 bases lay outside the gene matches. The CDR3 loop reads CAISGAGGSDTQYF. CDR3 nucleotides: TGTGCCATCAGTGGAGCAGGGGGCTCGGATACGCAGTATTTT.

V and J are TRBV20-1 and TRBJ1-6; 7 bases match TRBD1. The CDR3 length is 13 residues. With 3 bases clipped from V and 5 bases from J, the junction kept 1 base outside the gene matches. Germline V lookup: CDR1 DFQATT, CDR2 SNEGSKA (reference sequence). The CDR3 sequence is CSARDRNNSPLHF. CDR3 nucleotides: TGCAGTGCTAGGGACAGGAATAATTCACCCCTCCACTTT.